The 30 T cell receptor beta chains presented below share a single source sample, sequenced in a study of shared clonotypes between healthy human individuals. CD45RO-negative cells were positively selected for CCR7, leaving out terminally differentiated effector memory CD45RA+ cells. Sequencing was performed with immunoSEQ multiplex PCR; in TCRdb, only in-frame clones are kept and a portion is missing. Of 1.5 million to 2.5 million clones in the sample, approximately 94% were seen once. Sequencing was carried out using naive CD8+ T cells sorted from blood. Receptor source: a man between 18 and 35 years old in good health.

The chain links TRBV5-1 to TRBJ2-7, with a possible D match to TRBD1 (6 bases). This CDR3 is 16 amino acids long. CDR1 is SGHRS and CDR2 is YFSETQ in the germline V gene. V was pared by 0 bases and J by 5 bases, with 18 bases between. As DNA, the CDR3 is TGCGCCAGCAGCTTGGGTTTTCAGGGGCCCACGGACGAGCAGTACTTC. Translation: CASSLGFQGPTDEQYF.

CDR3 amino acids: CASSQDRDTEAFF. In nucleotides, the CDR3 is TGTGCCAGCAGCCAGGACCGAGACACTGAAGCTTTCTTT. The V gene is TRBV4-2, the J gene TRBJ1-1; D remains ambiguous. CDR3 length: 13 amino acids. Germline V gene sequence: CDR1 LGHNA, CDR2 YNFKEQ. Trimming removed 3 bases from V and 3 bases from J, with 8 bases in between.

The V gene is TRBV28, the J gene TRBJ2-3, with 8 positions matching TRBD1. Germline V gene sequence: CDR1 MDHEN, CDR2 SYDVKM. The CDR3 contains 19 residues. V shed 4 bases, J shed 2 bases, and the junction held 17 bases outside the gene matches. CDR3 in DNA: TGTGCCAGCAGTTCCTGGGGACAGGATCCCGCGAAGGCCACAGATACGCAGTATTTT. This gives the protein CASSSWGQDPAKATDTQYF.

The chain recombines TRBV28 with TRBJ1-2, with 8 positions matching TRBD1. Germline assignment: CDR1 MDHEN and CDR2 SYDVKM. This CDR3 is 13 amino acids long. V lost 7 bases, J lost 7 bases, and 8 bases stayed unmatched. This chain's CDR3 is CASKWTGSFGYTF. For the CDR3, the DNA is TGTGCCAGCAAGTGGACAGGGTCGTTTGGCTACACCTTC.

This chain links TRBV9 with TRBJ2-1, with 9 bases lining up with TRBD1. The CDR3 loop spans 17 amino acids. Germline V gene data show CDR1 as SGDLS and CDR2 as YYNGEE. Trimming took 4 bases from V and 3 from J; bases not matched to a gene: 11. CDR3 amino acids: CASSPLSGTGNYNEQFF. The CDR3 DNA sequence: TGTGCCAGCAGCCCCCTGAGTGGGACAGGGAACTACAATGAGCAGTTCTTC.

The CDR3 loop is CASSDGSSNEKLFF. CDR3 sequence (DNA): TGCGCCAGCAGCGACGGTTCTTCTAATGAAAAACTGTTTTTT. The chain links TRBV10-1 to TRBJ1-4; D not resolved. Germline V gene data show CDR1 as WNHNN and CDR2 as SYGVQD (reference sequence). The germline V and J ends were trimmed by 6 bases and 3 bases, with 11 bases remaining between them. This CDR3 is 14 amino acids long.

The J gene is TRBJ1-1, the V gene TRBV28; TRBD1 is a possible D gene (5 bases). The CDR3 totals 14 residues. Per germline, CDR1 MDHEN and CDR2 SYDVKM. V lost 3 bases, J lost 3 bases, and 11 bases lay in between. CDR3 sequence (DNA): TGTGCCAGCAGTTTTGACAGAGGGTACACTGAAGCTTTCTTT. Protein: CASSFDRGYTEAFF.

V is TRBV7-2 and J is TRBJ2-3, with D perhaps matching TRBD1 or TRBD2 (5 bases each). The ends were cut back, 6 bases at V and 4 bases at J, with 20 bases in the middle. The CDR3 sequence is 16 residues long. Germline assignment: CDR1 SGHTA and CDR2 FQGNSA. In nucleotides, the CDR3 is TGTGCCAGCAGTCCGTTAGCTAAGGGGACGCCAGATACGCAGTATTTT. Amino acids: CASSPLAKGTPDTQYF. The full variable domain, completed using reference TRBV7-2 and TRBJ2-3, is GAGVSQSPSNKVTEKGKDVELRCDPISGHTALYWYRQSLGQGLEFLIYFQGNSAPDKSGLPSDRFSAERTGGSVSTLTIQRTQQEDSAVYLCASSPLAKGTPDTQYFGPGTRLTVL.

The V call is TRBV7-9, the J call TRBJ1-5, with D hard to call. The germline V and J ends were trimmed by 3 bases and 7 bases, with 10 bases remaining between them. From germline, CDR1 is SEHNR and CDR2 FQNEAQ (reference sequence). The CDR3 is 13 residues long. Written as DNA, the CDR3 is TGTGCCAGCAGCTTGGGAGTTGGCCAGCCCCAGCATTTT. Translation gives CASSLGVGQPQHF.

The rearrangement links TRBV5-1 to TRBJ2-2, with 10 bases matching TRBD2. CDR1 is SGHRS, CDR2 YFSETQ, per germline. The CDR3 runs to 16 residues. V lost 0 bases, J lost 5 bases, and 4 bases stayed unmatched. This CDR3 reads CASSLVETSGTGELFF. The DNA of the CDR3 is TGCGCCAGCAGCTTGGTGGAGACTAGCGGGACCGGGGAGCTGTTTTTT.

The rearrangement joins TRBV5-4 to TRBJ2-5; 10 bases agree with TRBD2. Germline V gene lookup returns CDR1 SGHNT and CDR2 YYREEE (reference sequence). Trimming cost V 5 bases and J 0 bases; bases outside gene matches: 1. This CDR3 is 14 amino acids long. The CDR3 loop is CASSSGGYQETQYF. In nucleotides, the CDR3 is TGTGCCAGCAGTAGCGGGGGGTACCAAGAGACCCAGTACTTC.

The chain carries TRBV9 and TRBJ2-7, with D possibly being TRBD2 (5 bases). Trimming stripped 4 bases from V and 0 bases from J, with 14 bases between. Germline-derived CDR1 and CDR2 are SGDLS and YYNGEE. The CDR3 extends over 15 amino acids. The CDR3 coding sequence is TGTGCCAGCAGCCCCGAGGGCAAGGTCTCCTACGAGCAGTACTTC. Residues: CASSPEGKVSYEQYF.

The chain is built from TRBV7-9 and TRBJ1-2, with unresolved D. CDR1 and CDR2 from the germline V gene are SEHNR and FQNEAQ (reference sequence). CDR3 size: 13 residues. The V end was cut by 0 bases, the J end by 5 bases, with 7 bases between. The CDR3 region is CASSLAPGYGYTF. The DNA of the CDR3 is TGTGCCAGCAGCTTAGCGCCGGGATATGGCTACACCTTC.

V and J are TRBV2 and TRBJ1-1; D possibly corresponds to TRBD1 (5 bases). The CDR3 length is 16 residues. From germline, CDR1 is SNHLY and CDR2 FYNNEI. The V end lost 5 bases, the J end lost 5 bases, and 21 bases lay between the germline ends. This CDR3 is CASSPSWGEGRTEAFF. CDR3 nucleotide sequence: TGTGCCAGCAGTCCCTCCTGGGGGGAGGGGCGAACTGAAGCTTTCTTT.

The rearrangement uses TRBV13 and TRBJ2-5; 11 bases map to TRBD1. The trim removed 5 bases at V and 2 bases at J, leaving 10 bases unmatched. CDR3 length: 17 amino acids. The V gene's germline CDR1 is PRHDT and CDR2 FYEKMQ (reference sequence). The CDR3 spells CASSARTGGIQQETQYF. CDR3 in DNA: TGTGCCAGCAGCGCCCGGACAGGGGGCATTCAACAAGAGACCCAGTACTTC.

This clone was observed a single time. The V and J genes are TRBV6-4 and TRBJ2-3; 12 positions match TRBD2. V was pared by 3 bases and J by 6 bases, with 4 bases of the junction left unmatched. The CDR3 spans 15 residues. The V gene's germline CDR1 is MRHNA and CDR2 SNTAGT. This chain's CDR3 is CASSETSGRGDTQYF. Here the CDR3 DNA reads TGTGCCAGCAGTGAGACTAGCGGGAGAGGGGATACGCAGTATTTT.

The sample holds one count of this clone. The chain couples TRBV2 to TRBJ1-4; D possibly corresponds to TRBD1 (6 bases). The CDR3 is 15 residues long. Germline CDR1 and CDR2: SNHLY and FYNNEI. The V end lost 3 bases, the J end lost 4 bases, and 12 bases lay between the germline ends. The CDR3 protein is CASSDIQGYNEKLFF. DNA of the CDR3: TGTGCCAGCAGTGATATTCAGGGGTATAATGAAAAACTGTTTTTT.

The gene calls are TRBV7-9 and TRBJ2-3; D might be TRBD1 (6 bases). The CDR3 sequence is 17 residues long. The V gene's germline CDR1 is SEHNR and CDR2 FQNEAQ (reference sequence). V was shortened by 5 bases and J by 3 bases, with 21 bases between the two germline ends. The CDR3 sequence: CASSGVLGAVLTDTQYF. DNA of the CDR3: TGTGCCAGCAGCGGGGTTTTGGGGGCGGTGCTGACAGATACGCAGTATTTT.

The chain is built from TRBV27 and TRBJ2-7; tentative D call: TRBD1 (6 bases). Trimming removed 4 bases from V and 2 bases from J, with 12 bases in between. Per the germline V gene, CDR1 is MNHEY and CDR2 is SMNVEV (reference sequence). The CDR3 length is 14 residues. The CDR3 protein is CASSSRDNTYEQYF. CDR3 DNA: TGTGCCAGCAGTTCCCGGGACAACACCTACGAGCAGTACTTC.

This clone was detected only once. The sample has other DNA sequences that encode this CDR3 too. The CDR3: CAWSDRPNTGELFF. In DNA, the CDR3 is TGTGCCTGGAGTGACAGACCGAACACCGGGGAGCTGTTTTTT. The chain joins TRBV30 to TRBJ2-2; D remains ambiguous. CDR1 is GTSNPN, CDR2 SVGIG, per germline (reference sequence). The V and J ends lost 1 base and 0 bases respectively, with 6 bases between them. There are 14 residues in the CDR3.

A word on this clone: The sample has other DNA sequences that encode this CDR3 too. The chain joins TRBV7-2 to TRBJ2-5; no reliable D call. The CDR3 totals 13 residues. The germline CDR1 and CDR2 sequences are SGHTA and FQGNSA. Trimming cost V 2 bases and J 2 bases, with 6 bases left between them. CDR3: CASSLNSQETQYF. CDR3 sequence (DNA): TGTGCCAGCAGCTTAAACAGTCAAGAGACCCAGTACTTC. Variable domain in full (rest from reference TRBV7-2 and TRBJ2-5): GAGVSQSPSNKVTEKGKDVELRCDPISGHTALYWYRQSLGQGLEFLIYFQGNSAPDKSGLPSDRFSAERTGGSVSTLTIQRTQQEDSAVYLCASSLNSQETQYFGPGTRLLVL.

This clone was observed a single time. The rearrangement joins TRBV7-9 to TRBJ2-5, with a weak D call TRBD1 (6 bases). CDR1 is SEHNR, CDR2 FQNEAQ, per germline (reference sequence). Trimming took 5 bases from V and 9 from J, leaving 10 bases between them. The CDR3 is made up of 11 amino acids. CDR3 DNA sequence: TGTGCCAGCAGCCTTGCAGGGGCCCAGTACTTC. Residues: CASSLAGAQYF.

The chain joins TRBV7-9 to TRBJ2-5; 11 positions match TRBD2. In germline, CDR1 is SEHNR, CDR2 FQNEAQ (reference sequence). This CDR3 region has 15 residues. Trimming at V came to 5 bases and at J to 5 bases, leaving 7 bases not matched to a gene. In DNA, the CDR3 is TGTGCCAGCAGCGTACTAGCGGGGGTGGCGGAGACCCAGTACTTC. It codes for CASSVLAGVAETQYF.

This clone turned up a few times. J is TRBJ2-5 and V is TRBV19; D is tentatively TRBD1 or TRBD2 (5 bases each). This CDR3 has 15 amino acids. Germline values: CDR1 LNHDA, CDR2 SQIVND (reference sequence). Trimming took 5 bases from V and 4 from J, leaving 17 bases between them. DNA for the CDR3: TGTGCCAGTAGTCATACCTTTGGGGCGGGAGAGACCCAGTACTTC. Amino acid sequence: CASSHTFGAGETQYF. Full variable domain (remainder filled in from reference TRBV19 and TRBJ2-5): DGGITQSPKYLFRKEGQNVTLSCEQNLNHDAMYWYRQDPGQGLRLIYYSQIVNDFQKGDIAEGYSVSREKKESFPLTVTSAQKNPTAFYLCASSHTFGAGETQYFGPGTRLLVL.

The chain has TRBV25-1 and TRBJ1-4; D uncertain. V was cut by 6 bases and J by 6 bases, with 5 bases left in between. This CDR3 comprises 11 residues. From germline, CDR1 is MGHDK and CDR2 SYGVNS. CDR3 nucleotides: TGTGCCAGCAGACAGTATGAAAAACTGTTTTTT. This gives the protein CASRQYEKLFF.

This rearrangement joins TRBV19 to TRBJ1-1; D is uncertain. CDR3 length equals 17 residues. Germline CDR1 reads LNHDA; CDR2 reads SQIVND (reference sequence). V was pared by 1 base and J by 1 base, with 16 bases between. CDR3 region: CASSIAASPAPNTEAFF. In DNA, the CDR3 is TGTGCCAGTAGTATAGCAGCATCACCAGCCCCGAACACTGAAGCTTTCTTT.

V and J are TRBV30 and TRBJ2-5; D is tentatively TRBD1 or TRBD2 (5 bases each). The CDR3 loop spans 14 amino acids. V lost 2 bases, J lost 3 bases, and 13 bases lay in between. Germline CDR1 and CDR2: GTSNPN and SVGIG (reference sequence). CDR3 sequence reads: CAWSTPGPKETQYF. In DNA, the CDR3 is TGTGCCTGGAGTACGCCGGGACCCAAAGAGACCCAGTACTTC.

In regard to this clone: This specimen includes other DNA sequences encoding the same CDR3. CDR3 in amino acids: CASRKETQYF. The CDR3 bases are TGTGCCAGCAGAAAAGAGACCCAGTACTTC. This sequence joins TRBV28 and TRBJ2-5; D unclear. Trimming stripped 6 bases from V and 3 bases from J, with 2 bases between. The CDR3 runs 10 residues. Germline CDR1 is MDHEN and CDR2 is SYDVKM.

Details on this clone: Other nucleotide sequences from this sample produce the same CDR3. The chain is built from TRBV6-6 and TRBJ2-7, with D hard to call. The germline CDR1 and CDR2 sequences are MNHNY and SVGAGI (reference sequence). Trimming removed 0 bases at V and 2 bases at J, with 5 bases between. The CDR3 consists of 13 residues. The CDR3 is CASSYSITYEQYF. For the CDR3, the DNA is TGTGCCAGCAGTTACTCAATCACCTACGAGCAGTACTTC.

CDR3 protein: CASIPSGLADFANTGELFF. The DNA of the CDR3 is TGTGCCTCGATTCCGTCTGGACTAGCGGATTTCGCGAACACCGGGGAGCTGTTTTTT. The J gene is TRBJ2-2, the V gene TRBV10-3, with 10 nucleotides matching TRBD2. The germline V gene has CDR1 ENHRY and CDR2 SYGVKD. This CDR3 is 19 amino acids long. J gave up 0 bases and V 11 bases, and 18 bases lay outside the gene matches.